The rows below give T cell receptor beta chains drawn from one sample of a study of post-analysis software for immune sequencing data. TCRdb itself ran the PCR reads through MiXCR, one entry per CDR3 protein. The profile shows some 890,000 distinct CDR3 sequences, approximately 50% of them singletons. The specimen sequenced was blood. Receptors were obtained from a girl aged 5 to 17 with multiple sclerosis. Both conserved end residues are part of each CDR3. D genes are given only for firm matches. The size of a clone is reported for some rows only, either as once, few or many, or as a class for expanded clones.

abundance: .; j_gene: TRBJ1-2; d_gene: .; v_gene: TRBV29-1; CDR3aa: CSVEREAHGYTF; CDR3nt: TGCAGCGTTGAAAGGGAGGCCCATGGCTACACCTTC
abundance: few; j_gene: TRBJ2-5; d_gene: .; v_gene: TRBV6-5; CDR3aa: CASSYSGGLEETQYF; CDR3nt: TGTGCCAGCAGTTACTCAGGAGGGTTGGAAGAGACCCAGTACTTC
abundance: .; j_gene: TRBJ2-3; d_gene: TRBD1; v_gene: TRBV6-5; CDR3aa: CASSSDRERTDTQYF; CDR3nt: TGTGCCAGCAGCTCTGACAGGGAACGCACAGATACGCAGTATTTT
abundance: .; j_gene: TRBJ1-4; d_gene: .; v_gene: TRBV5-1; CDR3aa: CASSLAAGKEEKLFF; CDR3nt: TGCGCCAGCAGCTTGGCGGCGGGAAAGGAGGAAAAACTGTTTTTT
abundance: .; j_gene: TRBJ1-1; d_gene: .; v_gene: TRBV15; CDR3aa: CATSREGGDTEAFF; CDR3nt: TGTGCCACCAGCAGAGAGGGGGGGGACACTGAAGCTTTCTTT
abundance: .; j_gene: TRBJ1-1; d_gene: .; v_gene: TRBV7-9; CDR3aa: CASSLVAGAGNTEAFF; CDR3nt: TGTGCCAGCAGCTTAGTTGCAGGGGCGGGGAACACTGAAGCTTTCTTT
abundance: .; j_gene: TRBJ2-7; d_gene: .; v_gene: TRBV5-1; CDR3aa: CASSGGTLWDEQYF; CDR3nt: TGCGCCAGCAGCGGCGGGACTCTCTGGGACGAGCAGTACTTC
abundance: .; j_gene: TRBJ2-3; d_gene: .; v_gene: TRBV27; CDR3aa: CASGPGAVGASTDTQYF; CDR3nt: TGTGCCAGCGGCCCTGGGGCGGTGGGCGCTAGCACAGATACGCAGTATTTT
abundance: few; j_gene: TRBJ1-4; d_gene: .; v_gene: TRBV20-1; CDR3aa: CSASQAGAGEKLFF; CDR3nt: TGCAGTGCTAGTCAGGCGGGGGCCGGTGAAAAACTGTTTTTT
abundance: .; j_gene: TRBJ1-4; d_gene: TRBD1; v_gene: TRBV11-2; CDR3aa: CASSLGTGGPNEKLFF; CDR3nt: TGTGCCAGCAGCTTAGGGACAGGGGGCCCTAATGAAAAACTGTTTTTT
abundance: once; j_gene: TRBJ2-2; d_gene: .; v_gene: TRBV2; CDR3aa: CASKEDSASTGELFF; CDR3nt: TGTGCCAGCAAGGAGGACAGTGCTAGCACCGGGGAGCTGTTTTTT
abundance: .; j_gene: TRBJ2-5; d_gene: TRBD1; v_gene: TRBV5-1; CDR3aa: CASSTGQGGETQYF; CDR3nt: TGCGCCAGCAGCACGGGACAGGGAGGAGAGACCCAGTACTTC
abundance: .; j_gene: TRBJ2-6; d_gene: .; v_gene: TRBV2; CDR3aa: CASSENAGVGANVLTF; CDR3nt: TGCGCCAGCAGTGAAAATGCGGGTGTTGGGGCCAACGTCCTGACTTTC
abundance: .; j_gene: TRBJ2-1; d_gene: .; v_gene: TRBV7-2; CDR3aa: CASSKVRSEQFF; CDR3nt: TGTGCCAGCAGCAAAGTTAGAAGTGAGCAGTTCTTC
abundance: .; j_gene: TRBJ2-7; d_gene: .; v_gene: TRBV2; CDR3aa: CASSGSARLEQYF; CDR3nt: TGTGCCAGCAGCGGTTCGGCTAGGCTGGAGCAGTACTTC
abundance: .; j_gene: TRBJ2-7; d_gene: .; v_gene: TRBV20-1; CDR3aa: CSARNRDNYEQYF; CDR3nt: TGCAGTGCTAGGAACCGGGACAACTACGAGCAGTACTTC
abundance: .; j_gene: TRBJ2-1; d_gene: .; v_gene: TRBV20-1; CDR3aa: CSARGPAVHNEQFF; CDR3nt: TGCAGTGCTAGAGGGCCAGCGGTCCACAATGAGCAGTTCTTC
abundance: few; j_gene: TRBJ1-5; d_gene: .; v_gene: TRBV6-1; CDR3aa: CASSEGTLGSQPQHF; CDR3nt: TGTGCCAGCAGTGAAGGGACTCTTGGAAGTCAGCCCCAGCATTTT
abundance: .; j_gene: TRBJ2-7; d_gene: TRBD1; v_gene: TRBV5-1; CDR3aa: CASSFRTGAVYEQYF; CDR3nt: TGCGCCAGCAGCTTTCGGACAGGGGCGGTCTACGAGCAGTACTTC
abundance: .; j_gene: TRBJ2-1; d_gene: .; v_gene: TRBV5-1; CDR3aa: CASSNTGPGQFF; CDR3nt: TGCGCCAGCAGTAATACGGGACCGGGGCAGTTCTTC
abundance: .; j_gene: TRBJ2-7; d_gene: .; v_gene: TRBV29-1; CDR3aa: CSAGDGPFSYEQYF; CDR3nt: TGCAGCGCCGGGGACGGCCCTTTCTCCTACGAGCAGTACTTC
abundance: .; j_gene: TRBJ2-5; d_gene: TRBD2; v_gene: TRBV20-1; CDR3aa: CSARAYWAGGESGRTQYF; CDR3nt: TGCAGTGCTAGGGCGTACTGGGCGGGGGGCGAATCCGGGCGGACCCAGTACTTC
abundance: once; j_gene: TRBJ2-4; d_gene: TRBD1; v_gene: TRBV7-3; CDR3aa: CASSYLGQGSIQYF; CDR3nt: TGTGCCAGCAGCTATCTGGGACAGGGGAGCATTCAGTACTTC
abundance: once; j_gene: TRBJ2-5; d_gene: TRBD2; v_gene: TRBV20-1; CDR3aa: CSAPGLAGGGETQYF; CDR3nt: TGCAGTGCCCCCGGACTAGCGGGGGGCGGAGAGACCCAGTACTTC
abundance: .; j_gene: TRBJ2-5; d_gene: .; v_gene: TRBV12-3/TRBV12-4; CDR3aa: CASSLWTETKETQYF; CDR3nt: TGTGCCAGCAGTCTATGGACCGAGACCAAAGAGACCCAGTACTTC
abundance: .; j_gene: TRBJ1-4; d_gene: .; v_gene: TRBV15; CDR3aa: CATSIRTATNEKLFF; CDR3nt: TGTGCCACCAGCATTAGGACAGCAACTAATGAAAAACTGTTTTTT
abundance: .; j_gene: TRBJ2-1; d_gene: TRBD1; v_gene: TRBV20-1; CDR3aa: CSARVGQGSYNEQFF; CDR3nt: TGCAGTGCTAGAGTTGGACAGGGGTCCTACAATGAGCAGTTCTTC
abundance: .; j_gene: TRBJ2-1; d_gene: TRBD1; v_gene: TRBV7-3; CDR3aa: CASSPTGTGDNEQFF; CDR3nt: TGTGCCAGCAGTCCAACCGGGACAGGGGACAATGAGCAGTTCTTC
abundance: few; j_gene: TRBJ2-3; d_gene: .; v_gene: TRBV7-9; CDR3aa: CASSLRSAGRTDTQYF; CDR3nt: TGTGCCAGCAGCTTAAGGTCGGCAGGGAGGACAGATACGCAGTATTTT
abundance: .; j_gene: TRBJ1-2; d_gene: .; v_gene: TRBV20-1; CDR3aa: CSASSQSGHGYTF; CDR3nt: TGCAGTGCTAGTAGCCAGTCCGGTCATGGCTACACCTTC
abundance: few; j_gene: TRBJ1-2; d_gene: .; v_gene: TRBV29-1; CDR3aa: CSVELMRQTNYGYTF; CDR3nt: TGCAGCGTTGAGTTAATGAGACAGACTAACTATGGCTACACCTTC
abundance: .; j_gene: TRBJ2-1; d_gene: .; v_gene: TRBV20-1; CDR3aa: CSARESGGAANEQFF; CDR3nt: TGCAGTGCTAGAGAAAGCGGAGGGGCCGCGAATGAGCAGTTCTTC
abundance: few; j_gene: TRBJ2-1; d_gene: TRBD2; v_gene: TRBV29-1; CDR3aa: CSVRLSGMIIGEQFF; CDR3nt: TGCAGCGTCCGACTAAGCGGGATGATAATAGGTGAGCAGTTCTTC
abundance: .; j_gene: TRBJ2-6; d_gene: TRBD1; v_gene: TRBV20-1; CDR3aa: CSARVGTGAISGANVLTF; CDR3nt: TGCAGTGCTAGAGTAGGGACAGGGGCTATCTCTGGGGCCAACGTCCTGACTTTC
abundance: once; j_gene: TRBJ2-6; d_gene: .; v_gene: TRBV7-2; CDR3aa: CASSSPGSGANVLTF; CDR3nt: TGTGCCAGCAGCTCGCCAGGCTCTGGGGCCAACGTCCTGACTTTC
abundance: .; j_gene: TRBJ2-7; d_gene: .; v_gene: TRBV5-1; CDR3aa: CASSRRQADEQYF; CDR3nt: TGCGCCAGCAGCCGTCGACAGGCCGACGAGCAGTACTTC
abundance: .; j_gene: TRBJ2-7; d_gene: .; v_gene: TRBV9; CDR3aa: CASSVDWASYEQYF; CDR3nt: TGTGCCAGCAGCGTAGACTGGGCCTCCTACGAGCAGTACTTC
abundance: .; j_gene: TRBJ2-7; d_gene: TRBD2; v_gene: TRBV4-2; CDR3aa: CASSREARENEQYF; CDR3nt: TGTGCCAGCAGCCGAGAAGCGCGGGAGAACGAGCAGTACTTC
abundance: few; j_gene: TRBJ2-1; d_gene: TRBD2; v_gene: TRBV29-1; CDR3aa: CSVARAGGISYNEQFF; CDR3nt: TGCAGCGTTGCCCGAGCGGGGGGCATCTCCTACAATGAGCAGTTCTTC
abundance: .; j_gene: TRBJ1-2; d_gene: .; v_gene: TRBV6-6; CDR3aa: CASSSYANYGYTF; CDR3nt: TGTGCCAGCAGTTCGTACGCTAACTATGGCTACACCTTC